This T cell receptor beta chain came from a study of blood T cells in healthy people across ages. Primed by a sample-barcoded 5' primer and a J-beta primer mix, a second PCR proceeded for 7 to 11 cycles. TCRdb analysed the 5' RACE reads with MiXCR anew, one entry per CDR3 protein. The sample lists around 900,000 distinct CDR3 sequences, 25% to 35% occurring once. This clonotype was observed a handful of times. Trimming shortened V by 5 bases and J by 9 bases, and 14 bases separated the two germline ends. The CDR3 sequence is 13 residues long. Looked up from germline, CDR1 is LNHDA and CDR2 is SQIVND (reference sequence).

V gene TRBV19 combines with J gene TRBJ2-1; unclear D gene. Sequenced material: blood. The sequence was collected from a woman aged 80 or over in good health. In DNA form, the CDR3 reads TGTGCCAGTAGTTTCTCCCCTATTGGTGAGCAGTTCTTC. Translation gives CASSFSPIGEQFF.